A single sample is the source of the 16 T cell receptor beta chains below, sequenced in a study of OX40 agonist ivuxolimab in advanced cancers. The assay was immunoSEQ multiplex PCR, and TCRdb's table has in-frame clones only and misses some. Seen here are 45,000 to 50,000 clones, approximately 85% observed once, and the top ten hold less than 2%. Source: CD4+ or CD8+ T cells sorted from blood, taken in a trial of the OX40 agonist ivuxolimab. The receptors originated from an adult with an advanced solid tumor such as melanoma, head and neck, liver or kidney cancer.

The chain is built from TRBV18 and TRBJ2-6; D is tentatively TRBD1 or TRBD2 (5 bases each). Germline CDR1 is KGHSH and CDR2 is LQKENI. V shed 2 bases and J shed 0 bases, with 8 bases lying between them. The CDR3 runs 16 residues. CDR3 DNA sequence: TGTGCCAGCTCACCAATGAGGGGCTCTGGGGCCAACGTCCTGACTTTC. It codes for CASSPMRGSGANVLTF.

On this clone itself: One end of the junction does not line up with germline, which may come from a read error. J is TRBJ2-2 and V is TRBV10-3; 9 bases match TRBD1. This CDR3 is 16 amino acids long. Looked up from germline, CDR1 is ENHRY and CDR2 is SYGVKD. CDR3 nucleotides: TGTGCCACCAGTGACCCCGGGACAGGGACCACCGGGGAGCTGTTTTTT. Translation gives CATSDPGTGTTGELFF.

CDR3 protein: CASQRGNEQFF. The CDR3 nucleotides read TGTGCCAGTCAACGGGGCAATGAGCAGTTCTTC. V usage is TRBV6-1 and J usage is TRBJ2-1, with a tentative D call TRBD2 (5 bases). The V end lost 9 bases, the J end lost 6 bases, and 9 bases lay between the germline ends. The CDR3 runs 11 residues. Germline V gene data show CDR1 as MNHNS and CDR2 as SASEGT.

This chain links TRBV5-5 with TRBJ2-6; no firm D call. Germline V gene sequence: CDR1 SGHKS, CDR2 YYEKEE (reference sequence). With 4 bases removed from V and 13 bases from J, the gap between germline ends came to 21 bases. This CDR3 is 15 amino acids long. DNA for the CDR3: TGTGCCAGCAGCCTGGCCGGGCTCCCCAACGGGGTCCTGACTTTC. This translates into CASSLAGLPNGVLTF. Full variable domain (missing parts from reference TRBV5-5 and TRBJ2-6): DAGVTQSPTHLIKTRGQQVTLRCSPISGHKSVSWYQQVLGQGPQFIFQYYEKEERGRGNFPDRFSARQFPNYSSELNVNALLLGDSALYLCASSLAGLPNGVLTFGAGSRLTVL.

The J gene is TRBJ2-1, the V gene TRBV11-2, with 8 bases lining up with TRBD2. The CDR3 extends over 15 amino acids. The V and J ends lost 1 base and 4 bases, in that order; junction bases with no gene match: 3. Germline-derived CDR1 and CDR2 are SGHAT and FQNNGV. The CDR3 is CASSLVLAEYNEQFF. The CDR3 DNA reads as TGTGCCAGCAGCTTAGTACTAGCGGAGTACAATGAGCAGTTCTTC.

The CDR3 region is CAIREGEGSRYGYTF. The CDR3 coding sequence is TGTGCCATCCGGGAGGGGGAGGGTTCCCGCTATGGCTACACCTTC. This sequence joins TRBV10-3 and TRBJ1-2; TRBD1 might be the D (6 bases). This CDR3 spans 15 amino acids. Germline lookup yields CDR1 ENHRY and CDR2 SYGVKD. Trimming cost V 8 bases and J 4 bases, with 20 bases left between them.

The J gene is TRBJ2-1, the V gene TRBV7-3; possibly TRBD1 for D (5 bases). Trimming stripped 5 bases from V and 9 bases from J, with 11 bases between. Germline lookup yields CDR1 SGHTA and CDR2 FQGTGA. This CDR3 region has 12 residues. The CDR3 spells CASSSQGGEQFF. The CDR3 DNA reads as TGTGCCAGCAGCAGTCAGGGTGGTGAGCAGTTCTTC.

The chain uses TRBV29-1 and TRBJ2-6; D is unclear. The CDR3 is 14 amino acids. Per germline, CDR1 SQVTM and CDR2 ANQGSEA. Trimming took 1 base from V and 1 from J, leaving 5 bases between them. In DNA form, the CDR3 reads TGCAGCGTTGAAGTCCGGTCTGGGGCCAACGTCCTGACTTTC. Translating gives CSVEVRSGANVLTF.

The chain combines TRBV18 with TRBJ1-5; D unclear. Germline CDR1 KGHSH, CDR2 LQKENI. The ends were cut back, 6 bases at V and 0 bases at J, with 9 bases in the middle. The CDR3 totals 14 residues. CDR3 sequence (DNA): TGTGCCAGCTCCCCCGACCATAGCAATCAGCCCCAGCATTTT. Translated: CASSPDHSNQPQHF.

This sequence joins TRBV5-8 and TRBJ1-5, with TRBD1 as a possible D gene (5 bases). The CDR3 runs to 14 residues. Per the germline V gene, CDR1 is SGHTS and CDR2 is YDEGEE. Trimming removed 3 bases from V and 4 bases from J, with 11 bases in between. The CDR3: CASSWGGGNQPQHF. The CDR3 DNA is TGTGCCAGCAGCTGGGGGGGTGGAAATCAGCCCCAGCATTTT.

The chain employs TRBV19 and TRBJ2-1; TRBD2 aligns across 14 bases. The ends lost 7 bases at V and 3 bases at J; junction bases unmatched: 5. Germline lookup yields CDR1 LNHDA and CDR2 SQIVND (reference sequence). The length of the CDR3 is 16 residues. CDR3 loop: CASTTSGRENYNEQFF. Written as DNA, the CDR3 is TGTGCCAGTACGACTAGCGGGAGGGAAAACTACAATGAGCAGTTCTTC.

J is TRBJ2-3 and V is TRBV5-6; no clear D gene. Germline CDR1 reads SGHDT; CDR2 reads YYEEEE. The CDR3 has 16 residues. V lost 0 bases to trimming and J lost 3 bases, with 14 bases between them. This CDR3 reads CASSLGPPSDTDTQYF. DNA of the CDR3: TGTGCCAGCAGCTTGGGCCCTCCCTCGGATACAGATACGCAGTATTTT.

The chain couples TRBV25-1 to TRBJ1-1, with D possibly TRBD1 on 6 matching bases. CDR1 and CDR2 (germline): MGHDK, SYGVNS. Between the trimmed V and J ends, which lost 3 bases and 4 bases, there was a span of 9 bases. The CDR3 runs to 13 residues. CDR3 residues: CASSDRGPTEAFF. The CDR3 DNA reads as TGTGCCAGCAGTGACCGGGGGCCCACTGAAGCTTTCTTT.

CDR3 sequence reads: CASSPPGLAADIQYF. The CDR3 region has the DNA TGTGCCAGCTCACCACCGGGACTAGCGGCGGACATTCAGTACTTC. The chain combines TRBV18 with TRBJ2-4; TRBD2 matches 11 bases. With 0 bases clipped from V and 8 bases from J, the junction kept 3 bases outside the gene matches. The CDR3 runs to 15 residues. Germline CDR1 and CDR2: KGHSH and LQKENI.

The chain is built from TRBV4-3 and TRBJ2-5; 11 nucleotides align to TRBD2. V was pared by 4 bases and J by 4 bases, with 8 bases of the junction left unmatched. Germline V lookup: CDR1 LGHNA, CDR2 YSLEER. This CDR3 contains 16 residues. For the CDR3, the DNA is TGCGCCAGCAGCCCGACTAGCGGGATCTCCCCAGAGACCCAGTACTTC. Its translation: CASSPTSGISPETQYF.

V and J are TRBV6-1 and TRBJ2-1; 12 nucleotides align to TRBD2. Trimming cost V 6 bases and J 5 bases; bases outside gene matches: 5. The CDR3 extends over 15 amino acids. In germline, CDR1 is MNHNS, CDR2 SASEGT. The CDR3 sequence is CASSLLAGGNNEQFF. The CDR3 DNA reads TGTGCCAGCAGCCTACTAGCGGGGGGAAACAATGAGCAGTTCTTC.